This T cell receptor beta chain originates from a study of cytomegalovirus exposure and HLA in healthy donors. Background on the study: HLA-typed donors were the source of around 87 million unique TCRs, which an early data release held. Study results and limitations: Researchers reported in a later analysis that common viral pathogens appeared linked to several top clusters. Most TCR sequences were uncommon, yet certain public TCRs appeared in many donors.

With 60 Vbeta and 13 Jbeta primers, the PCR was carried out. The protocol was immunoSEQ multiplex PCR, while the TCRdb copy is restricted to in-frame clones and leaves out a portion. Here the sample spans some 150,000 clones, approximately 72% being singletons. In the case of this clone: Its antigen is still unknown.

Per the germline V gene, CDR1 is SNHLY and CDR2 is FYNNEI. The V and J ends lost 6 bases and 12 bases respectively, with 15 bases between them. CDR3 length: 11 amino acids. The donors comprised healthy bone marrow donors. The origin of this receptor is a man in his forties or fifties in good health and CMV-seronegative. The J gene is TRBJ2-7, the V gene TRBV2; TRBD2 is a possible D gene (6 bases). The material sequenced was PBMCs. As DNA, the CDR3 is TGTGCCAGCAGGAACGGGGCGGGACCGTACTTC. It encodes CASRNGAGPYF.